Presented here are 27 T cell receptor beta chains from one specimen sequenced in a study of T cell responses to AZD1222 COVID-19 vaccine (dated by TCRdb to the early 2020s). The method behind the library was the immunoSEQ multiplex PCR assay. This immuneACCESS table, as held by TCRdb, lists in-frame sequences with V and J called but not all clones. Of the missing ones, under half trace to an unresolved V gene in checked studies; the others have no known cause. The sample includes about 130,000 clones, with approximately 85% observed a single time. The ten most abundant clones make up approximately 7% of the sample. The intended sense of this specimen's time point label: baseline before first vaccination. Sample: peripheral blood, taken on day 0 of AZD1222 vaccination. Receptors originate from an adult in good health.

The CDR3 region is CASSLDGGSSYEQYF. The CDR3 DNA sequence: TGTGCCAGCAGTCTGGACGGGGGGAGCTCCTACGAGCAGTACTTC. The gene calls are TRBV2 and TRBJ2-7; 7 positions match TRBD2. Germline values: CDR1 SNHLY, CDR2 FYNNEI. Trimming took 5 bases from V and 0 from J; bases not matched to a gene: 7. This CDR3 comprises 15 residues.

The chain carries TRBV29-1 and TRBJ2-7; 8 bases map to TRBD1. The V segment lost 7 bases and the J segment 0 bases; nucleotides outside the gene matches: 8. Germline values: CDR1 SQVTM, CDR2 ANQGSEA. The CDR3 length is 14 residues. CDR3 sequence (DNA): TGCAGCGCCTCGGGACAGGCCTCCTCCTACGAGCAGTACTTC. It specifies CSASGQASSYEQYF.

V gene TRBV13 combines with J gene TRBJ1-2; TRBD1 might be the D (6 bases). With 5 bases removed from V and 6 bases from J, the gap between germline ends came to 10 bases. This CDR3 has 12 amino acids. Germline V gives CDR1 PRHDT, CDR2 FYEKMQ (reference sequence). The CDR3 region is CASSQGGNGYTF. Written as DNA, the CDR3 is TGTGCCAGCAGCCAAGGGGGAAATGGCTACACCTTC. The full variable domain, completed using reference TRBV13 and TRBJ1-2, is AAGVIQSPRHLIKEKRETATLKCYPIPRHDTVYWYQQGPGQDPQFLISFYEKMQSDKGSIPDRFSAQQFSDYHSELNMSSLELGDSALYFCASSQGGNGYTFGSGTRLTVV.

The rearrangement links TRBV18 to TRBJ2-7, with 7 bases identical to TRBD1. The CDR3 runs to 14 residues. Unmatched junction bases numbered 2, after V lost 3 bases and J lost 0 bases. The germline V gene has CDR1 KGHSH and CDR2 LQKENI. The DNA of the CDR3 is TGTGCCAGCTCACCTGGACAGGACTCCTACGAGCAGTACTTC. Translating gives CASSPGQDSYEQYF.

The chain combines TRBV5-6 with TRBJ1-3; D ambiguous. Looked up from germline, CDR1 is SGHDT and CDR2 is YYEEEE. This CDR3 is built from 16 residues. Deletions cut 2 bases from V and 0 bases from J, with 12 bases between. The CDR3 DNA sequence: TGTGCCAGCAGCTTCAGAGCGCCGAGCTCTGGAAACACCATATATTTT. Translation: CASSFRAPSSGNTIYF.

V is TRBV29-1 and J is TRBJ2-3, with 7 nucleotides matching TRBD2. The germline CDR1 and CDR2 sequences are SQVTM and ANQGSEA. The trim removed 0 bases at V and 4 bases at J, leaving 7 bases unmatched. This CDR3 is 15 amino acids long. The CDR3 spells CSVEDRGVTPDTQYF. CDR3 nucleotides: TGCAGCGTTGAAGATCGGGGGGTGACCCCAGATACGCAGTATTTT.

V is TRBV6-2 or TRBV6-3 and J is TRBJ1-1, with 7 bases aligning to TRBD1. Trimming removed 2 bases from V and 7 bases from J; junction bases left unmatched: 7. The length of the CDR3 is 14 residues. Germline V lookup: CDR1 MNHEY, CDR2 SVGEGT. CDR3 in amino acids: CASSYARDSLEAFF. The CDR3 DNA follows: TGTGCCAGCAGTTACGCCCGGGACAGCCTTGAAGCTTTCTTT.

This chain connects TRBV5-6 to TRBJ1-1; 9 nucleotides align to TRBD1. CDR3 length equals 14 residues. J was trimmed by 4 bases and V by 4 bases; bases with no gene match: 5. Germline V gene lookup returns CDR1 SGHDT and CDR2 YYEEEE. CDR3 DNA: TGTGCCAGCAGCCGGGACAGGGCAATCACTGAAGCTTTCTTT. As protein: CASSRDRAITEAFF. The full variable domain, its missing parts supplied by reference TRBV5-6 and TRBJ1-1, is DAGVTQSPTHLIKTRGQQVTLRCSPKSGHDTVSWYQQALGQGPQFIFQYYEEEERQRGNFPDRFSGHQFPNYSSELNVNALLLGDSALYLCASSRDRAITEAFFGQGTRLTVV.

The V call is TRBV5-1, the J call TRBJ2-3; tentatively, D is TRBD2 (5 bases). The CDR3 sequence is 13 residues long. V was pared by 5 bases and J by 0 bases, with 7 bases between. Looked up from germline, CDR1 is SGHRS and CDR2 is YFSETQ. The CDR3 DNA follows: TGCGCCAGCAGGGACTGGAGCACAGATACGCAGTATTTT. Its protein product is CASRDWSTDTQYF.

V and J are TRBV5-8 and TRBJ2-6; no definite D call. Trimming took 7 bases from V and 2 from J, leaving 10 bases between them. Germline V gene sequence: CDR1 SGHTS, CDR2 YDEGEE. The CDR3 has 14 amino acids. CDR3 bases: TGTGCCAGCCTTCCTAGGGCTGGGGCCAACGTCCTGACTTTC. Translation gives CASLPRAGANVLTF.

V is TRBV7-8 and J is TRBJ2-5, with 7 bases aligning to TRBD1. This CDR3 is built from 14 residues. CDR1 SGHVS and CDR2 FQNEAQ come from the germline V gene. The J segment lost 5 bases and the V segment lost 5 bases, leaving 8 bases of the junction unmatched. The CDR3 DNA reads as TGTGCCAGCAGCCGGGACAGAATGCGGGAGACCCAGTACTTC. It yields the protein CASSRDRMRETQYF.

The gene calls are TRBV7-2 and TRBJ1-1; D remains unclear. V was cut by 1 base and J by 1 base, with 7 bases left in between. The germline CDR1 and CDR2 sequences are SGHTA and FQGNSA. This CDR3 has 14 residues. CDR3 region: CASSLGAGNTEAFF. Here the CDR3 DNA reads TGTGCCAGCAGCTTAGGAGCAGGGAACACTGAAGCTTTCTTT.

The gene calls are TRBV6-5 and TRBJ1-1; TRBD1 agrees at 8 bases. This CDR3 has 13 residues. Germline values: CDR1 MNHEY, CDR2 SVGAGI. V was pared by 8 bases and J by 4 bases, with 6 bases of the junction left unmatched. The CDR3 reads CASLQGAATEAFF. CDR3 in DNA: TGTGCCAGCCTGCAGGGGGCGGCCACTGAAGCTTTCTTT.

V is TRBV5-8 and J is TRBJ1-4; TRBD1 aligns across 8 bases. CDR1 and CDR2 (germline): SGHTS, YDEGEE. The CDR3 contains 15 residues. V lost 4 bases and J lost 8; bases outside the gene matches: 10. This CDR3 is CASSLPGRGHEKLFF. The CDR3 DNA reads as TGTGCCAGCAGCCTTCCAGGCAGGGGGCACGAAAAACTGTTTTTT.

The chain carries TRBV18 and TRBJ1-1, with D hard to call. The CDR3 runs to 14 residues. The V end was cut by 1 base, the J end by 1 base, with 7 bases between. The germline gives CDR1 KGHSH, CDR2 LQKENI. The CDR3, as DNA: TGTGCCAGCTCACCACGGCAGCAGAACACTGAAGCTTTCTTT. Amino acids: CASSPRQQNTEAFF. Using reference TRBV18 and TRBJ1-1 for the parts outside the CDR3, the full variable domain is NAGVMQNPRHLVRRRGQEARLRCSPMKGHSHVYWYRQLPEEGLKFMVYLQKENIIDESGMPKERFSAEFPKEGPSILRIQQVVRGDSAAYFCASSPRQQNTEAFFGQGTRLTVV.

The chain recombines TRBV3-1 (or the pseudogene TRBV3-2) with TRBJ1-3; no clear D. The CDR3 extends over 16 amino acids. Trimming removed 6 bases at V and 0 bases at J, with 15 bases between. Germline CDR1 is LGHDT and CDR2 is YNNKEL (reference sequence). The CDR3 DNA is TGTGCCAGCAGGCACTGGGATTTCTCCTCTGGAAACACCATATATTTT. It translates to CASRHWDFSSGNTIYF.

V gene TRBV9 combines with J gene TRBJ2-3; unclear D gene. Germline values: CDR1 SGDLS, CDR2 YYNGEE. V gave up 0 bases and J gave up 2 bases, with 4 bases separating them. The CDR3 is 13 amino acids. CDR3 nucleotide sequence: TGTGCCAGCAGCGTAGAGGTCACAGATACGCAGTATTTT. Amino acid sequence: CASSVEVTDTQYF.

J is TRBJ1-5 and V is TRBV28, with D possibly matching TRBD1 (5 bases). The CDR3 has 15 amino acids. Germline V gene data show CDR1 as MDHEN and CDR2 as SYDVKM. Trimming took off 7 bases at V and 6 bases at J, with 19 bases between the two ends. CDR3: CASNSRGPGGQPQHF. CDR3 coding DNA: TGTGCCAGCAATTCCCGGGGCCCCGGGGGTCAGCCCCAGCATTTT.

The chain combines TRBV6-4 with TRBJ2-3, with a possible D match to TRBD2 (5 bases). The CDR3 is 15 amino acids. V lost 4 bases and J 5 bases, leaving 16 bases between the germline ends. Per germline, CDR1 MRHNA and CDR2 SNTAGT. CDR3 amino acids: CASSAEWESRDTQYF. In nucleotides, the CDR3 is TGTGCCAGCAGTGCCGAGTGGGAGAGTAGAGATACGCAGTATTTT.

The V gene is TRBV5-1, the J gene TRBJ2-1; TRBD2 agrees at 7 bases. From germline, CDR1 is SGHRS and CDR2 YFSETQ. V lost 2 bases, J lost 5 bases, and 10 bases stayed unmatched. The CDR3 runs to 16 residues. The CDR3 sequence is CASSFPPAGPNNEQFF. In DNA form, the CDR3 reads TGCGCCAGCAGCTTCCCTCCAGCGGGGCCTAACAATGAGCAGTTCTTC.

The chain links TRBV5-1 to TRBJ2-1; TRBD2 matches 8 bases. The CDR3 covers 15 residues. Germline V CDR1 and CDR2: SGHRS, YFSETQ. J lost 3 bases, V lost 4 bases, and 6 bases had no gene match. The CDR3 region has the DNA TGCGCCAGCAGCGATGCAAGCGGGAGCTACAATGAGCAGTTCTTC. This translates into CASSDASGSYNEQFF.

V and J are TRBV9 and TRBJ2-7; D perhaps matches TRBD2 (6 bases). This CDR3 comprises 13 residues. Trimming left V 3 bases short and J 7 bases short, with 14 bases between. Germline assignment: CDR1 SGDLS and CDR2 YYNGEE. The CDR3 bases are TGTGCCAGCAGCGCATCGGGACTTACGGAGCAGTACTTC. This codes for CASSASGLTEQYF.

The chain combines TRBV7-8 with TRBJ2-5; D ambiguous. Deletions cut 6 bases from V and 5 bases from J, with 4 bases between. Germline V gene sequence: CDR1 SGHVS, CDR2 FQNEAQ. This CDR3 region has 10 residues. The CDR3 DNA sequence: TGTGCCAGCAGAGGGGAGACCCAGTACTTC. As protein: CASRGETQYF.

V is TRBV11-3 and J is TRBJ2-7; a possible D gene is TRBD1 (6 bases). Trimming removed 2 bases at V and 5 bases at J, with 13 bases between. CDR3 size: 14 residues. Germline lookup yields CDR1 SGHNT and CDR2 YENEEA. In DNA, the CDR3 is TGTGCCAGCAGCTTAATGCACAGGGCCGACGAGCAGTACTTC. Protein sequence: CASSLMHRADEQYF. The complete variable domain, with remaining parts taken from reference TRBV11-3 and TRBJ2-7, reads EAGVVQSPRYKIIEKKQPVAFWCNPISGHNTLYWYLQNLGQGPELLIRYENEEAVDDSQLPKDRFSAERLKGVDSTLKIQPAELGDSAVYLCASSLMHRADEQYFGPGTRLTVT.

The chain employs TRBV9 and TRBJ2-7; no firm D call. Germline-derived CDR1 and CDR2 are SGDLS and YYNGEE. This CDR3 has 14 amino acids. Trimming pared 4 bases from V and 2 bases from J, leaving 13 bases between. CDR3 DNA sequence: TGTGCCAGCAGCCCCAGGACGCCGCCCTACGAGCAGTACTTC. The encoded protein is CASSPRTPPYEQYF.

The CDR3 spells CASSPSGLASYEQYF. CDR3 in DNA: TGTGCCAGCAGCCCCTCGGGACTAGCTTCCTACGAGCAGTACTTC. The chain links TRBV7-2 to TRBJ2-7, with 9 positions matching TRBD2. Trimming took 5 bases from V and 1 from J; bases not matched to a gene: 6. The germline gives CDR1 SGHTA, CDR2 FQGNSA. CDR3 size: 15 residues.

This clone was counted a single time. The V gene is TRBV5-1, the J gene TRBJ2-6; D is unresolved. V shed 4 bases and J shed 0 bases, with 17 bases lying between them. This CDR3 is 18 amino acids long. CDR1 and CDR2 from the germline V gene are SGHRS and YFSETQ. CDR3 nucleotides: TGCGCCAGCAGCCTCTCCGGGCTAGACGGCTCTGGGGCCAACGTCCTGACTTTC. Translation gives CASSLSGLDGSGANVLTF.